Below, 29 T cell receptor beta chains from the same sample are listed, as sequenced in a study of cytomegalovirus exposure and HLA in healthy donors. The protocol was immunoSEQ multiplex PCR, while the TCRdb copy is restricted to in-frame clones and leaves out a portion. The sample consists of fewer than 350,000 clones, over 75% of them appearing once. Sequenced sample: PBMCs. These receptors were obtained from a young woman in good health and CMV-seronegative.

The rearrangement joins TRBV25-1 to TRBJ2-7; D not certain. CDR1 and CDR2 from the germline V gene are MGHDK and SYGVNS. V shed 4 bases and J shed 2 bases, with 18 bases lying between them. CDR3 size: 16 residues. CDR3 amino acids: CASSAVGTVGTYEQYF. CDR3 coding DNA: TGTGCCAGCAGTGCGGTTGGTACAGTAGGTACCTACGAGCAGTACTTC.

Turning to this clone: The same CDR3 is also encoded by other DNA sequences in this sample. V is TRBV5-1 and J is TRBJ2-5, with D perhaps matching TRBD1 (5 bases). The CDR3 has 14 amino acids. Germline V gives CDR1 SGHRS, CDR2 YFSETQ. V was clipped by 0 bases and J by 1 base, with 7 bases between them. CDR3 bases: TGCGCCAGCAGCTTGGGGGGCCTCCAAGAGACCCAGTACTTC. Its protein product is CASSLGGLQETQYF.

This rearrangement joins TRBV5-6 to TRBJ2-1, with 7 positions matching TRBD2. V lost 0 bases and J lost 8; bases outside the gene matches: 14. The V gene's germline CDR1 is SGHDT and CDR2 YYEEEE. This CDR3 contains 17 residues. CDR3 coding DNA: TGTGCCAGCAGCTTGGCCGGCGGGAGAGCACGGGGGGATGAGCAGTTCTTC. Translating it yields CASSLAGGRARGDEQFF.

This clone showed up just once. The chain has TRBV20-1 and TRBJ2-7; TRBD2 is a possible D gene (5 bases). CDR3 size: 11 residues. Deletions cut 3 bases from V and 6 bases from J, with 9 bases between. Germline assignment: CDR1 DFQATT and CDR2 SNEGSKA (reference sequence). CDR3: CSASRTLEQYF. The CDR3 bases are TGCAGTGCTAGCAGGACTCTCGAGCAGTACTTC.

The CDR3 reads CASSIQGLSEAFF. Written as DNA, the CDR3 is TGTGCCAGCAGCATCCAGGGGCTGAGTGAAGCTTTCTTT. The chain is built from TRBV7-3 and TRBJ1-1; perhaps TRBD1 as D (6 bases). The CDR3 contains 13 residues. Trimming stripped 5 bases from V and 7 bases from J, with 14 bases between. Germline loops: CDR1 SGHTA, CDR2 FQGTGA.

The chain combines TRBV5-1 with TRBJ2-3; D possibly corresponds to TRBD2 (6 bases). The ends were cut back, 4 bases at V and 6 bases at J, with 12 bases in the middle. Germline V gives CDR1 SGHRS, CDR2 YFSETQ. CDR3 length equals 13 residues. The CDR3 nucleotides are TGCGCCAGCAGCACCGGGACTGCGGATACGCAGTATTTT. Amino acid sequence: CASSTGTADTQYF.

J is TRBJ2-3 and V is TRBV4-1; D is unresolved. Trimming cost V 1 base and J 0 bases, with 8 bases left between them. The CDR3 sequence is 15 residues long. Germline values: CDR1 MGHRA, CDR2 YSYEKL. CDR3 coding DNA: TGCGCCAGCAGCCAAGTCGTAACTAGCACAGATACGCAGTATTTT. Translating it yields CASSQVVTSTDTQYF.

The V call is TRBV13, the J call TRBJ2-3; 7 nucleotides line up with TRBD2. CDR3 length: 17 residues. V shed 2 bases, J shed 4 bases, and the junction held 12 bases outside the gene matches. Per germline, CDR1 PRHDT and CDR2 FYEKMQ (reference sequence). CDR3 coding DNA: TGTGCCAGCAGCTTACGGTCCGGCGGGAGAGGGGCAGATACGCAGTATTTT. Translating gives CASSLRSGGRGADTQYF.

The chain couples TRBV12-2 to TRBJ2-2; the table gives TRBD2 as D, unverified against the DNA. TRBV12-2 is listed as a pseudogene. The CDR3 has 19 amino acids. The CDR3 DNA follows: TGTGCAAGTCGCCCCCTTGTAGCGGGAGGACGGACAAACACCGGGGAGCTGTTTTTT. Protein sequence: CASRPLVAGGRTNTGELFF.

The chain uses TRBV7-6 and TRBJ1-2; TRBD1 matches 11 bases. The V gene's germline CDR1 is SGHVS and CDR2 FNYEAQ. The trim removed 0 bases at V and 2 bases at J, leaving 14 bases unmatched. The CDR3 is 20 amino acids. CDR3 residues: CASSLAPWDRGSTNNYGYTF. DNA for the CDR3: TGTGCCAGCAGCTTAGCACCCTGGGACAGGGGGAGTACTAACAACTATGGCTACACCTTC.

The chain couples TRBV4-1 to TRBJ1-1, with a tentative D call TRBD1 (5 bases). V lost 0 bases, J lost 0 bases, and 11 bases lay in between. Germline lookup yields CDR1 MGHRA and CDR2 YSYEKL. This CDR3 has 16 amino acids. The CDR3 loop is CASSQDPAGLNTEAFF. CDR3 sequence (DNA): TGCGCCAGCAGCCAAGATCCGGCGGGACTGAACACTGAAGCTTTCTTT.

The chain employs TRBV28 and TRBJ1-2; no firm D call. CDR1 is MDHEN, CDR2 SYDVKM, per germline. V lost 7 bases and J 3 bases, leaving 12 bases between the germline ends. There are 13 residues in the CDR3. The CDR3 DNA sequence: TGTGCCAGCACCTCCGAGCGCGACTATGGCTACACCTTC. Its protein is CASTSERDYGYTF.

The chain has TRBV6-4 and TRBJ1-1; no firm D call. This CDR3 comprises 14 residues. The germline V gene has CDR1 MRHNA and CDR2 SNTAGT. Trimming removed 4 bases at V and 1 base at J, with 10 bases between. The CDR3, as DNA: TGTGCCAGCAGTGCCTCCCCAGGGAACACTGAAGCTTTCTTT. Translated: CASSASPGNTEAFF.

The genes are TRBV19 and TRBJ1-5; D might be TRBD1 (6 bases). The CDR3 consists of 15 residues. V shed 5 bases and J shed 3 bases, with 14 bases lying between them. Germline CDR1 LNHDA, CDR2 SQIVND (reference sequence). CDR3 nucleotides: TGTGCCAGTAGTCAGGACAGTACACACAATCAGCCCCAGCATTTT. Translated: CASSQDSTHNQPQHF.

V and J are TRBV7-9 and TRBJ1-3, with D possibly matching TRBD1 (5 bases). Germline CDR1 and CDR2: SEHNR and FQNEAQ (reference sequence). V lost 5 bases, J lost 0 bases, and 8 bases lay in between. The CDR3 runs to 14 residues. The CDR3 loop is CASSPQGSGNTIYF. The CDR3 DNA follows: TGTGCCAGCAGCCCCCAGGGCTCTGGAAACACCATATATTTT. Combining the CDR3 with reference TRBV7-9 and TRBJ1-3 gives the whole variable domain DTGVSQNPRHKITKRGQNVTFRCDPISEHNRLYWYRQTLGQGPEFLTYFQNEAQLEKSRLLSDRFSAERPKGSFSTLEIQRTEQGDSAMYLCASSPQGSGNTIYFGEGSWLTVV.

The chain employs TRBV19 and TRBJ1-5, with 9 bases aligning to TRBD1. The CDR3 is 17 amino acids. Germline CDR1 LNHDA, CDR2 SQIVND (reference sequence). The trim removed 3 bases at V and 7 bases at J, leaving 13 bases unmatched. The CDR3 DNA reads TGTGCCAGTAGTATCCGACTACTACAGGGGGCCAGACAGCCCCAGCATTTT. Translated: CASSIRLLQGARQPQHF.

V usage is TRBV4-1 and J usage is TRBJ1-2; D is possibly TRBD1 (6 bases). The CDR3 is 14 amino acids. Germline V gene lookup returns CDR1 MGHRA and CDR2 YSYEKL. Trimming shortened V by 0 bases and J by 5 bases, and 10 bases separated the two germline ends. CDR3 region: CASSQDKTGYGYTF. DNA for the CDR3: TGCGCCAGCAGCCAAGATAAAACAGGGTATGGCTACACCTTC.

This chain links TRBV12-5 with TRBJ2-3; 9 nucleotides agree with TRBD2. CDR1 and CDR2 from the germline V gene are LGHNT and FRNRAP. J gave up 3 bases and V 0 bases, and 10 bases lay outside the gene matches. This CDR3 contains 18 residues. CDR3 residues: CASGLVRLASGKTDTQYF. CDR3 bases: TGTGCTAGTGGTTTGGTACGGCTCGCTAGCGGGAAGACAGATACGCAGTATTTT.

This clone has only one observation. Distinct nucleotide sequences in the sample also encode this CDR3. V is TRBV5-1 and J is TRBJ2-7, with TRBD2 matching 13 bases. V was pared by 1 base and J by 4 bases, with 2 bases of the junction left unmatched. The germline gives CDR1 SGHRS, CDR2 YFSETQ. The CDR3 has 15 amino acids. CDR3 coding DNA: TGCGCCAGCAGCTTGAGGACTAGCGGGAGTTACGAGCAGTACTTC. Its translation: CASSLRTSGSYEQYF.

Note on this clone: An end of the junction differs from the germline gene, which may be a read error. CDR3 sequence reads: CASSLGGGRPPVGLF. The CDR3 coding sequence is TGTGCCAGCAGCTTGGGGGGCGGAAGGCCCCCGGTAGGGCTCTTC. The rearrangement links TRBV5-6 to TRBJ2-1; D perhaps matches TRBD1 (5 bases). This CDR3 is 15 amino acids long. Germline V lookup: CDR1 SGHDT, CDR2 YYEEEE.

This chain links TRBV29-1 with TRBJ2-3; 11 bases map to TRBD2. The V and J ends lost 4 bases and 4 bases, in that order; junction bases with no gene match: 4. The germline CDR1 and CDR2 sequences are SQVTM and ANQGSEA. The CDR3 has 14 residues. The CDR3 nucleotides are TGCAGCGTTGTACTAGCGGGAGTTCCAGATACGCAGTATTTT. This translates into CSVVLAGVPDTQYF.

CDR3 sequence: CASTTAGDGYTF. CDR3 coding DNA: TGTGCCAGCACCACCGCAGGGGATGGCTACACCTTC. The gene calls are TRBV28 and TRBJ1-2; D is perhaps TRBD1 (6 bases). The CDR3 has 12 residues. Germline V gene lookup returns CDR1 MDHEN and CDR2 SYDVKM. V was cut by 7 bases and J by 6 bases, with 12 bases left in between.

The count of this clone is one. Written as DNA, the CDR3 is TGTGCCGTCGGGAGGGTGGGGACTGAAGCTTTCTTT. It codes for CAVGRVGTEAFF. The chain joins TRBV19 to TRBJ1-1; D is unresolved. This CDR3 is 12 amino acids long. Deletions cut 11 bases from V and 5 bases from J, with 15 bases between. Germline V gene sequence: CDR1 LNHDA, CDR2 SQIVND (reference sequence).

The chain links TRBV30 to TRBJ1-5; a weak D match, TRBD1 (5 bases). V was pared by 0 bases and J by 1 base, with 16 bases between. The CDR3 runs 17 residues. CDR1 and CDR2 (germline): GTSNPN, SVGIG (reference sequence). CDR3 nucleotide sequence: TGTGCCTGGAGTGTAGGTTCAGGGAGGGAGAGCAATCAGCCCCAGCATTTT. It codes for CAWSVGSGRESNQPQHF.

The V call is TRBV27, the J call TRBJ1-2; D gene uncertain. The CDR3 extends over 14 amino acids. Germline V gene sequence: CDR1 MNHEY, CDR2 SMNVEV (reference sequence). Trimming took 2 bases from V and 5 from J, leaving 12 bases between them. The CDR3 DNA is TGTGCCAGCAGTTTAGCTCCCCGAGGGTATGGCTACACCTTC. Protein: CASSLAPRGYGYTF.

Of note for this clone: Other DNA sequences from this sample encode an identical CDR3 as well. The genes are TRBV11-2 and TRBJ1-4; 7 bases line up with TRBD1. After removal of 5 bases from V and 0 bases from J, the junction contained 3 bases not matched to a gene. The germline CDR1 and CDR2 sequences are SGHAT and FQNNGV. The CDR3 loop spans 15 amino acids. CDR3 loop: CASSLTGTTNEKLFF. The CDR3 nucleotides read TGTGCCAGCAGCCTGACAGGGACAACTAATGAAAAACTGTTTTTT.

This clone was picked up one time. This rearrangement joins TRBV5-1 to TRBJ1-1; 8 positions match TRBD1. Germline CDR1 reads SGHRS; CDR2 reads YFSETQ. The CDR3 extends over 14 amino acids. V shed 5 bases, J shed 7 bases, and the junction held 10 bases outside the gene matches. CDR3 DNA sequence: TGCGCCAGCAGACACCAGACAGGGGACGGTGAAGCTTTCTTT. It yields the protein CASRHQTGDGEAFF. The whole variable domain, filled in from reference TRBV5-1 and TRBJ1-1, reads KAGVTQTPRYLIKTRGQQVTLSCSPISGHRSVSWYQQTPGQGLQFLFEYFSETQRNKGNFPGRFSGRQFSNSRSEMNVSTLELGDSALYLCASRHQTGDGEAFFGQGTRLTVV.

The rearrangement joins TRBV5-1 to TRBJ2-3; 11 bases are shared with TRBD2. This CDR3 is built from 19 residues. With V trimmed by 3 bases and J by 5 bases, 17 bases remained unmatched. Germline V CDR1 and CDR2: SGHRS, YFSETQ. In DNA form, the CDR3 reads TGCGCCAGCAGCTCCCGGACTAGCGGGCTTCAATCAATCAAAGATACGCAGTATTTT. It codes for CASSSRTSGLQSIKDTQYF.

The chain joins TRBV28 to TRBJ2-7, with D possibly matching TRBD2 (6 bases). The CDR3 is 12 residues long. Trimming cost V 3 bases and J 4 bases, with 7 bases left between them. Germline V CDR1 and CDR2: MDHEN, SYDVKM. CDR3 nucleotide sequence: TGTGCCAGCAGTTTTCGGGGGTACGAGCAGTACTTC. Translation gives CASSFRGYEQYF. Supplemented by reference TRBV28 and TRBJ2-7, the full variable domain reads DVKVTQSSRYLVKRTGEKVFLECVQDMDHENMFWYRQDPGLGLRLIYFSYDVKMKEKGDIPEGYSVSREKKERFSLILESASTNQTSMYLCASSFRGYEQYFGPGTRLTVT.